This TCR beta chain comes out of a study of T cell responses to AZD1222 COVID-19 vaccine. Study-level information: Second-dose timings of about 4 or about 12 weeks were pooled.

Study-level results: Baseline seropositives among AZD1222 recipients totaled only six or seven. There were vaccine-associated CD4 TCRs across spike, dominant at 160-218 and 743-854. The repertoires were collected only after the peak T cell response.

V lost 0 bases, J lost 9 bases, and 10 bases stayed unmatched. Germline CDR1 and CDR2: SNHLY and FYNNEI. The CDR3 is 16 amino acids. Sequencing used immunoSEQ multiplex PCR; TCRdb keeps in-frame clones, though not all of them. The repertoire has roughly 130,000 clones, about nine tenths of them found once; the top ten carry approximately 1.5%. As concerns this clone: Its specificity is unknown.

This specimen consisted of peripheral blood, obtained on day 0 of AZD1222 vaccination. The gene calls are TRBV2 and TRBJ1-2; 10 nucleotides match TRBD1. The TCR originated in an adult in good health. CDR3 coding DNA: TGTGCCAGCAGTGAAGCTAAGGGGACAGGGGCGATTCGCTACACCTTC. This translates into CASSEAKGTGAIRYTF.